This passage covers 32 T cell receptor beta chains from one sample sequenced in a study of beta chain features in type 1 diabetes. TCRB transcripts that were expressed got sequenced, as all of the isolated RNA had been reverse transcribed. TCRdb keeps only in-frame clones here, not all; method: immunoSEQ multiplex PCR. Seen here are approximately 250,000 clones, roughly 9.6% observed once, and the top ten hold around 0.037%. Specimen: naive CD4+ T cells from blood. The receptor set was obtained from a woman between 18 and 29 years old in good health.

The chain joins TRBV6-1 to TRBJ1-2; D might be TRBD1 (5 bases). The V end lost 2 bases, the J end lost 4 bases, and 11 bases lay between the germline ends. This CDR3 has 14 amino acids. Germline CDR1 is MNHNS and CDR2 is SASEGT. CDR3 residues: CASSERARGYGYTF. The CDR3 bases are TGTGCCAGCAGTGAACGGGCAAGGGGCTATGGCTACACCTTC.

This clone was seen a handful of times. The V gene is TRBV18, the J gene TRBJ1-3, with D tentatively TRBD1 (6 bases). V lost 0 bases and J lost 2, with 11 bases in between. This CDR3 comprises 16 residues. Germline CDR1 and CDR2: KGHSH and LQKENI. CDR3 residues: CASSPPAAGAGNTIYF. The CDR3 DNA reads TGTGCCAGCTCACCACCGGCGGCAGGGGCTGGAAACACCATATATTTT. Complete variable domain (other parts from reference TRBV18 and TRBJ1-3): NAGVMQNPRHLVRRRGQEARLRCSPMKGHSHVYWYRQLPEEGLKFMVYLQKENIIDESGMPKERFSAEFPKEGPSILRIQQVVRGDSAAYFCASSPPAAGAGNTIYFGEGSWLTVV.

The V and J genes are TRBV5-1 and TRBJ2-1; 9 bases match TRBD1. The CDR3 length is 13 residues. Germline V CDR1 and CDR2: SGHRS, YFSETQ. The trim removed 0 bases at V and 14 bases at J, leaving 6 bases unmatched. The CDR3 protein is CASSLDRGRTKFF. The CDR3 region has the DNA TGCGCCAGCAGCTTGGACAGGGGGCGCACCAAGTTCTTC.

This clone was detected only a few times. The gene calls are TRBV11-1 and TRBJ2-7; 13 bases line up with TRBD2. J lost 4 bases, V lost 3 bases, and 3 bases had no gene match. Germline CDR1 and CDR2: SGHAT and FQDESV (reference sequence). The CDR3 sequence is 15 residues long. CDR3 DNA sequence: TGTGCCAGCAGCTTCGGACTAGCGGGAGCTTACGAGCAGTACTTC. Its translation is CASSFGLAGAYEQYF.

This clone was counted a few times. This chain uses TRBV11-3 with TRBJ2-7; 14 nucleotides align to TRBD2. The CDR3 sequence is 16 residues long. J gave up 5 bases and V 6 bases, and 9 bases lay outside the gene matches. Germline V gives CDR1 SGHNT, CDR2 YENEEA. CDR3 sequence: CASRDTPGLAGDEQYF. CDR3 coding DNA: TGTGCCAGCAGAGACACGCCGGGACTAGCGGGAGACGAGCAGTACTTC. The variable domain in full, completed from reference TRBV11-3 and TRBJ2-7, reads EAGVVQSPRYKIIEKKQPVAFWCNPISGHNTLYWYLQNLGQGPELLIRYENEEAVDDSQLPKDRFSAERLKGVDSTLKIQPAELGDSAVYLCASRDTPGLAGDEQYFGPGTRLTVT.

The chain carries TRBV7-2 and TRBJ2-1, with 9 positions matching TRBD2. CDR3 length: 14 amino acids. The V and J ends lost 5 bases and 5 bases, in that order; junction bases with no gene match: 4. Germline V CDR1 and CDR2: SGHTA, FQGNSA. CDR3 nucleotide sequence: TGTGCCAGCAGCCGGACTAGCGCAGACAATGAGCAGTTCTTC. Its translation: CASSRTSADNEQFF.

This clone turned up a few times. This chain connects TRBV28 to TRBJ2-7, with 7 bases that match TRBD2. The germline V gene has CDR1 MDHEN and CDR2 SYDVKM. This CDR3 is built from 15 residues. The ends lost 5 bases at V and 2 bases at J; junction bases unmatched: 9. The CDR3 reads CASSTTSAVPYEQYF. CDR3 in DNA: TGTGCCAGCAGTACCACTAGCGCGGTCCCCTACGAGCAGTACTTC.

This chain uses TRBV18 with TRBJ2-5, with D perhaps TRBD2 (6 bases). The germline CDR1 and CDR2 sequences are KGHSH and LQKENI. Trimming removed 2 bases at V and 5 bases at J, with 9 bases between. This CDR3 spans 13 amino acids. CDR3 bases: TGTGCCAGCTCACCAGGAGGGTGGGAGACCCAGTACTTC. Its translation: CASSPGGWETQYF.

The chain joins TRBV9 to TRBJ2-1, with TRBD2 matching 13 bases. The V gene end was trimmed by 2 bases and the J gene end by 9 bases; junction bases not matched to a gene: 5. Germline loops: CDR1 SGDLS, CDR2 YYNGEE. The CDR3 covers 15 residues. The CDR3 nucleotides read TGTGCCAGCAGCGTCGGGACTAGCGGGGTGGTTGAGCAGTTCTTC. Protein: CASSVGTSGVVEQFF.

In this sample, this clone turned up a few times. The genes are TRBV7-2 and TRBJ2-7; no clear D. The germline V and J ends were trimmed by 3 bases and 3 bases, with 3 bases remaining between them. This CDR3 comprises 11 residues. In germline, CDR1 is SGHTA, CDR2 FQGNSA. CDR3 sequence (DNA): TGTGCCAGCAGCTTTAACTACGAGCAGTACTTC. It is translated as CASSFNYEQYF.

This clone was found a few times. The chain has TRBV27 and TRBJ1-1; D is perhaps TRBD1 (5 bases). V was pared by 4 bases and J by 2 bases, with 11 bases between. Per the germline V gene, CDR1 is MNHEY and CDR2 is SMNVEV (reference sequence). CDR3 length: 14 residues. The DNA of the CDR3 is TGTGCCAGCAGTTCCTCGACAGTTAACACTGAAGCTTTCTTT. Amino acids: CASSSSTVNTEAFF.

The rearrangement joins TRBV5-6 to TRBJ2-5; the D gene is possibly TRBD2 (5 bases). The CDR3 runs 14 residues. V was clipped by 4 bases and J by 2 bases, with 12 bases between them. The V gene's germline CDR1 is SGHDT and CDR2 YYEEEE. CDR3 protein: CASSTGLFQETQYF. The CDR3 nucleotides read TGTGCCAGCAGCACCGGACTTTTTCAAGAGACCCAGTACTTC.

This sequence joins TRBV4-1 and TRBJ2-1, with D hard to call. The CDR3 length is 15 residues. The V end lost 0 bases, the J end lost 5 bases, and 11 bases lay between the germline ends. Per the germline V gene, CDR1 is MGHRA and CDR2 is YSYEKL. CDR3 bases: TGCGCCAGCAGCCAAGACACTTCGAAAGACAATGAGCAGTTCTTC. It yields the protein CASSQDTSKDNEQFF.

The rearrangement links TRBV5-6 to TRBJ2-7; 10 bases map to TRBD1. The V gene end was trimmed by 3 bases and the J gene end by 7 bases; junction bases not matched to a gene: 1. There are 12 residues in the CDR3. Germline CDR1 and CDR2: SGHDT and YYEEEE. CDR3 region: CASSWGQGEQYF. The CDR3 DNA reads TGTGCCAGCAGCTGGGGACAGGGGGAGCAGTACTTC.

V usage is TRBV19 and J usage is TRBJ2-7, with 11 bases lining up with TRBD1. With V trimmed by 5 bases and J by 5 bases, 8 bases remained unmatched. The V gene's germline CDR1 is LNHDA and CDR2 SQIVND (reference sequence). This CDR3 is built from 15 residues. The CDR3 reads CASSRGQGAPDEQYF. CDR3 nucleotide sequence: TGTGCCAGTAGTCGAGGACAGGGGGCGCCGGACGAGCAGTACTTC.

There are a few counts of this clone. The rearrangement links TRBV5-4 to TRBJ1-1; a possible D gene is TRBD1 (6 bases). Trimming removed 4 bases at V and 3 bases at J, with 13 bases between. The CDR3 sequence is 14 residues long. Germline CDR1 reads SGHNT; CDR2 reads YYREEE (reference sequence). DNA for the CDR3: TGTGCCAGCAGCCAACAGGGTAGAGACACTGAAGCTTTCTTT. Protein sequence: CASSQQGRDTEAFF.

The J gene is TRBJ1-2, the V gene TRBV28, with TRBD1 as a possible D gene (5 bases). This CDR3 comprises 14 residues. Per germline, CDR1 MDHEN and CDR2 SYDVKM. Trimming cost V 6 bases and J 6 bases, with 17 bases left between them. This chain's CDR3 is CASSPPEGFHGYTF. The CDR3, as DNA: TGTGCCAGCAGCCCCCCGGAGGGGTTCCATGGCTACACCTTC.

The chain joins TRBV27 to TRBJ2-3; 7 bases map to TRBD1. V shed 4 bases, J shed 1 base, and the junction held 5 bases outside the gene matches. This CDR3 has 15 amino acids. Looked up from germline, CDR1 is MNHEY and CDR2 is SMNVEV (reference sequence). CDR3 protein: CASSWGQPRTDTQYF. CDR3 DNA sequence: TGTGCCAGCAGTTGGGGACAGCCTCGCACAGATACGCAGTATTTT.

The table lists this clone with a few counts. The J gene is TRBJ2-5, the V gene TRBV29-1; possible D gene TRBD2, 8 bases. In germline, CDR1 is SQVTM, CDR2 ANQGSEA. The CDR3 contains 14 residues. V was clipped by 5 bases and J by 11 bases, with 24 bases between them. In DNA form, the CDR3 reads TGCAGCGTTCGGGTAGCGGGATTGCAGGGGGAGCAGTACTTC. This sequence encodes CSVRVAGLQGEQYF.

The sample holds a few counts of this clone. The V gene is TRBV27, the J gene TRBJ1-1; TRBD1 is a possible D gene (6 bases). Trimming took off 9 bases at V and 3 bases at J, with 20 bases between the two ends. Per the germline V gene, CDR1 is MNHEY and CDR2 is SMNVEV (reference sequence). The CDR3 extends over 15 amino acids. The CDR3 DNA is TGTGCCAGTCAACCCTTCGGGGGGCGGTACACTGAAGCTTTCTTT. Encoded protein: CASQPFGGRYTEAFF.

The CDR3 DNA follows: TGTGCCAGCAGCACCGCACAGGCCACCGGGGAGCTGTTTTTT. It specifies CASSTAQATGELFF. The chain couples TRBV5-4 to TRBJ2-2; maybe TRBD1 (5 bases). The germline gives CDR1 SGHNT, CDR2 YYREEE (reference sequence). The CDR3 contains 14 residues. With 4 bases removed from V and 4 bases from J, the gap between germline ends came to 11 bases.

This clone has more than one count but fewer than ten. This chain connects TRBV7-6 to TRBJ2-2, with 7 bases identical to TRBD1. The CDR3 has 16 residues. The germline V gene has CDR1 SGHVS and CDR2 FNYEAQ. Trimming at V came to 1 base and at J to 0 bases, leaving 2 bases not matched to a gene. CDR3 amino acids: CASSLGTGPNTGELFF. In nucleotides, the CDR3 is TGTGCCAGCAGCTTAGGGACAGGACCGAACACCGGGGAGCTGTTTTTT. The complete variable domain, with remaining parts taken from reference TRBV7-6 and TRBJ2-2, reads GAGVSQSPRYKVTKRGQDVALRCDPISGHVSLYWYRQALGQGPEFLTYFNYEAQQDKSGLPNDRFSAERPEGSISTLTIQRTEQRDSAMYRCASSLGTGPNTGELFFGEGSRLTVL.

The table lists this clone with a few counts. The chain joins TRBV30 to TRBJ2-1; TRBD2 matches 9 bases. Germline trimming cut 3 bases from V and 7 bases from J; bases unmatched to any gene: 7. Germline V gene lookup returns CDR1 GTSNPN and CDR2 SVGIG (reference sequence). CDR3 size: 14 residues. The CDR3 sequence is CAWSPLAGLNEQFF. CDR3 coding DNA: TGTGCCTGGAGCCCCCTAGCGGGGCTAAATGAGCAGTTCTTC.

This chain joins TRBV30 and TRBJ2-5, with D maybe TRBD2 (7 bases). V was pared by 3 bases and J by 5 bases, with 19 bases between. Per germline, CDR1 GTSNPN and CDR2 SVGIG (reference sequence). This CDR3 spans 15 amino acids. This CDR3 reads CAWRGASGIVETQYF. The DNA of the CDR3 is TGTGCCTGGAGGGGGGCCAGCGGGATTGTGGAGACCCAGTACTTC.

This clone was counted only a few times. The V gene is TRBV5-6, the J gene TRBJ2-1; 7 nucleotides align to TRBD2. Losses at the gene ends were 0 bases for V and 3 bases for J; bases not matched to a gene: 12. The germline gives CDR1 SGHDT, CDR2 YYEEEE. The CDR3 covers 18 residues. The CDR3 DNA is TGTGCCAGCAGCTTGGCATCTCTCGGACTAGTTTACTACAATGAGCAGTTCTTC. It translates to CASSLASLGLVYYNEQFF.

The rearrangement uses TRBV5-1 and TRBJ2-1; possibly TRBD2 for D (6 bases). The V end lost 3 bases, the J end lost 7 bases, and 17 bases lay between the germline ends. The CDR3 covers 15 residues. Germline CDR1 and CDR2: SGHRS and YFSETQ. This chain's CDR3 is CASSSGGILGNEQFF. CDR3 in DNA: TGCGCCAGCAGCTCGGGCGGGATACTGGGGAATGAGCAGTTCTTC.

Only a few counts were recorded for this clone. The rearrangement uses TRBV9 and TRBJ2-1; maybe TRBD2 (6 bases). CDR1 is SGDLS, CDR2 YYNGEE, per germline. The V gene lost 0 bases and the J gene lost 6 bases, with 13 bases spanning the gap. The CDR3 consists of 15 residues. CDR3 amino acids: CASSVGGAGFNEQFF. Written as DNA, the CDR3 is TGTGCCAGCAGCGTAGGTGGGGCGGGGTTCAATGAGCAGTTCTTC.

This clone was counted a few times. DNA of the CDR3: TGTGCCAGCAGCGGGGGACTAGCGGGAGTTGGGAACACCGGGGAGCTGTTTTTT. Translated: CASSGGLAGVGNTGELFF. The chain uses TRBV7-2 and TRBJ2-2; 14 bases are a match to TRBD2. This CDR3 is 18 amino acids long. V shed 5 bases and J 1 base; nucleotides not matched to a gene: 6. Germline V gives CDR1 SGHTA, CDR2 FQGNSA. Filled out from reference TRBV7-2 and TRBJ2-2, the complete variable domain reads GAGVSQSPSNKVTEKGKDVELRCDPISGHTALYWYRQSLGQGLEFLIYFQGNSAPDKSGLPSDRFSAERTGGSVSTLTIQRTQQEDSAVYLCASSGGLAGVGNTGELFFGEGSRLTVL.

The sample holds a few counts of this clone. V usage is TRBV9 and J usage is TRBJ2-3; TRBD1 agrees at 10 bases. V was clipped by 2 bases and J by 1 base; unmatched bases: 4. Germline V gives CDR1 SGDLS, CDR2 YYNGEE. This CDR3 is built from 16 residues. The CDR3 sequence: CASSVFGQGGTDTQYF. The CDR3 DNA reads as TGTGCCAGCAGCGTGTTCGGACAGGGGGGCACAGATACGCAGTATTTT.

This clone was counted a few times. This chain joins TRBV6-5 and TRBJ2-1; 7 bases align to TRBD1. The CDR3 loop spans 15 amino acids. CDR1 and CDR2 from the germline V gene are MNHEY and SVGAGI. V shed 6 bases, J shed 4 bases, and the junction held 9 bases outside the gene matches. The CDR3 sequence is CASRIQGQGYNEQFF. The CDR3 bases are TGTGCCAGCAGAATACAGGGGCAGGGTTACAATGAGCAGTTCTTC.

The chain couples TRBV27 to TRBJ1-1, with D maybe TRBD1 (6 bases). Germline V gene data show CDR1 as MNHEY and CDR2 as SMNVEV (reference sequence). The CDR3 consists of 17 residues. V was cut by 3 bases and J by 5 bases, with 22 bases left in between. The CDR3 region is CASSFRSGVWARTEAFF. The CDR3 DNA reads as TGTGCCAGCAGTTTTCGATCAGGGGTTTGGGCGCGGACTGAAGCTTTCTTT.

The CDR3 is CASSDAGGVEYF. The CDR3 nucleotides are TGTGCCAGCAGTGACGCCGGGGGTGTAGAGTACTTC. The chain couples TRBV6-4 to TRBJ2-7, with D tentatively TRBD2 (6 bases). The germline V and J ends were trimmed by 2 bases and 11 bases, with 13 bases remaining between them. The CDR3 totals 12 residues. CDR1 and CDR2 from the germline V gene are MRHNA and SNTAGT.